The 20 T cell receptor beta chains listed next were all sequenced from one sample in a study of blood T cell repertoires in COVID-19. The protocol was immunoSEQ multiplex PCR, while the TCRdb copy is restricted to in-frame clones and leaves out a portion. Counted here are about 200,000 clones, about four fifths occurring once; the ten biggest clones make up 3% to 3.5%. Sequencing was performed on PBMCs or T cells enriched from blood (not recorded which). These receptors were taken from a woman aged 25-40 years who had been exposed to COVID-19.

There are a few counts of this clone. The chain recombines TRBV18 with TRBJ2-7; 10 bases are a match to TRBD1. V lost 3 bases, J lost 0 bases, and 5 bases stayed unmatched. Per germline, CDR1 KGHSH and CDR2 LQKENI. CDR3 size: 16 residues. CDR3 nucleotides: TGTGCCAGCTCACCCGTGGGACAGGGGAGCTCCTACGAGCAGTACTTC. As protein: CASSPVGQGSSYEQYF.

The V gene is TRBV2, the J gene TRBJ2-5, with D unresolved. The germline V gene has CDR1 SNHLY and CDR2 FYNNEI. Trimming pared 5 bases from V and 10 bases from J, leaving 14 bases between. CDR3 length: 12 amino acids. In DNA form, the CDR3 reads TGTGCCAGCAGTCCTATTACCGAGGACCAGTACTTC. This codes for CASSPITEDQYF.

The chain has TRBV3-1 (or the pseudogene TRBV3-2) and TRBJ2-7; 10 positions agree with TRBD2. V lost 2 bases to trimming and J lost 2 bases; unmatched junction nucleotides: 15. CDR3 length equals 19 residues. Germline V gives CDR1 LGHDT, CDR2 YNNKEL (reference sequence). In DNA form, the CDR3 reads TGTGCCAGCAGCCAACTACAGTCCGGGACTAGCGAATCCACCTACGAGCAGTACTTC. This gives the protein CASSQLQSGTSESTYEQYF.

The V call is TRBV5-5, the J call TRBJ1-5, with D maybe TRBD1 (5 bases). From germline, CDR1 is SGHKS and CDR2 YYEKEE (reference sequence). The CDR3 runs to 16 residues. V gave up 4 bases and J gave up 6 bases, with 20 bases separating them. Here the CDR3 DNA reads TGTGCCAGCAGCCTGGGCGGCAGGGCTTTCAGTCAGCCCCAGCATTTT. Its protein is CASSLGGRAFSQPQHF.

The rearrangement links TRBV7-3 to TRBJ1-1, with unresolved D. Germline V gene sequence: CDR1 SGHTA, CDR2 FQGTGA. V lost 3 bases to trimming and J lost 7 bases, with 12 bases between them. This CDR3 comprises 13 residues. CDR3 protein: CASSLDWGGEAFF. The CDR3 DNA sequence: TGTGCCAGCAGCTTGGACTGGGGAGGTGAAGCTTTCTTT.

The rearrangement uses TRBV3-1 (or the pseudogene TRBV3-2) and TRBJ2-4; D unclear. The CDR3 loop spans 14 amino acids. Per the germline V gene, CDR1 is LGHDT and CDR2 is YNNKEL (reference sequence). V was trimmed by 4 bases and J by 0 bases, leaving 7 bases between them. In DNA, the CDR3 is TGTGCCAGCAGCCCAGAACTAGCCAAAAACATTCAGTACTTC. Its protein product is CASSPELAKNIQYF.

This rearrangement joins TRBV5-6 to TRBJ1-1, with 9 bases matching TRBD1. Germline assignment: CDR1 SGHDT and CDR2 YYEEEE. The CDR3 extends over 15 amino acids. The V gene end was trimmed by 4 bases and the J gene end by 0 bases; junction bases not matched to a gene: 4. The CDR3 sequence: CASSGTGIMNTEAFF. The CDR3 DNA sequence: TGTGCCAGCAGCGGGACAGGGATCATGAACACTGAAGCTTTCTTT.

This clone was seen a handful of times. The rearrangement uses TRBV5-1 and TRBJ1-4, with D tentatively TRBD1 (5 bases). This CDR3 region has 17 residues. Trimming pared 4 bases from V and 0 bases from J, leaving 16 bases between. Germline lookup yields CDR1 SGHRS and CDR2 YFSETQ. The CDR3 loop reads CASSIHRGIATNEKLFF. The CDR3 region has the DNA TGCGCCAGCAGCATACACCGGGGGATTGCAACTAATGAAAAACTGTTTTTT.

This clone was observed a single time. The chain has TRBV7-8 and TRBJ1-6, with D unresolved. The CDR3 has 13 amino acids. Germline CDR1 reads SGHVS; CDR2 reads FQNEAQ. With 5 bases removed from V and 7 bases from J, the gap between germline ends came to 9 bases. This CDR3 is CASSAGRNSPLHF. The CDR3 bases are TGTGCCAGCAGCGCCGGTCGGAATTCACCCCTCCACTTT.

The CDR3 sequence: CATSDDRNAAGELFF. Written as DNA, the CDR3 is TGTGCCACCAGTGATGACAGGAATGCGGCCGGGGAGCTGTTTTTT. The J gene is TRBJ2-2, the V gene TRBV24-1; weak D call: TRBD1 (6 bases). The V gene lost 3 bases and the J gene lost 6 bases, with 13 bases spanning the gap. In germline, CDR1 is KGHDR, CDR2 SFDVKD. CDR3 length: 15 residues.

The chain joins TRBV14 to TRBJ2-5; D may be TRBD2 (5 bases). Germline V gene lookup returns CDR1 SGHDN and CDR2 FVKESK. This CDR3 is built from 16 residues. V dropped 0 bases and J dropped 4 bases, with 15 bases sitting between them. CDR3 region: CASSQERGYFRETQYF. CDR3 sequence (DNA): TGTGCCAGCAGCCAAGAAAGAGGGTACTTTCGAGAGACCCAGTACTTC. Drawing the rest from reference TRBV14 and TRBJ2-5, the complete variable domain is EAGVTQFPSHSVIEKGQTVTLRCDPISGHDNLYWYRRVMGKEIKFLLHFVKESKQDESGMPNNRFLAERTGGTYSTLKVQPAELEDSGVYFCASSQERGYFRETQYFGPGTRLLVL.

V and J are TRBV19 and TRBJ1-4; 11 bases align to TRBD1. CDR1 and CDR2 from the germline V gene are LNHDA and SQIVND (reference sequence). This CDR3 is 14 amino acids long. V shed 6 bases and J 8 bases; nucleotides not matched to a gene: 5. The CDR3 sequence is CASRTDRGHEKLFF. In DNA, the CDR3 is TGTGCCAGTAGAACGGACAGGGGGCACGAAAAACTGTTTTTT. The full variable domain, completed using reference TRBV19 and TRBJ1-4, is DGGITQSPKYLFRKEGQNVTLSCEQNLNHDAMYWYRQDPGQGLRLIYYSQIVNDFQKGDIAEGYSVSREKKESFPLTVTSAQKNPTAFYLCASRTDRGHEKLFFGSGTQLSVL.

The chain employs TRBV7-3 and TRBJ1-1; TRBD1 agrees at 9 bases. Trimming took 1 base from V and 7 from J; bases not matched to a gene: 7. This CDR3 is built from 15 residues. Germline lookup yields CDR1 SGHTA and CDR2 FQGTGA. CDR3 DNA: TGTGCCAGCAGCTTAAGGACGGGACAGGGCGTTGAAGCTTTCTTT. This translates into CASSLRTGQGVEAFF.

The J gene is TRBJ1-1, the V gene TRBV3-1 (or the pseudogene TRBV3-2); unclear D gene. CDR3 size: 12 residues. The germline V and J ends were trimmed by 4 bases and 4 bases, with 7 bases remaining between them. The germline CDR1 and CDR2 sequences are LGHDT and YNNKEL (reference sequence). The CDR3 sequence: CASSPSSTEAFF. DNA of the CDR3: TGTGCCAGCAGCCCCTCCAGCACTGAAGCTTTCTTT.

This chain links TRBV7-9 with TRBJ1-5, with 7 bases that match TRBD1. The ends lost 4 bases at V and 7 bases at J; junction bases unmatched: 7. CDR3 length: 14 amino acids. CDR1 is SEHNR and CDR2 is FQNEAQ in the germline V gene (reference sequence). CDR3 residues: CASSSATGEQPQHF. The CDR3 region has the DNA TGTGCCAGCAGCTCCGCAACAGGGGAGCAGCCCCAGCATTTT. Together with reference TRBV7-9 and TRBJ1-5, the CDR3 gives the full variable domain: DTGVSQNPRHKITKRGQNVTFRCDPISEHNRLYWYRQTLGQGPEFLTYFQNEAQLEKSRLLSDRFSAERPKGSFSTLEIQRTEQGDSAMYLCASSSATGEQPQHFGDGTRLSIL.

The V call is TRBV2, the J call TRBJ2-7; possibly TRBD1 for D (5 bases). In germline, CDR1 is SNHLY, CDR2 FYNNEI. Trimming removed 8 bases at V and 6 bases at J, with 5 bases between. CDR3 length equals 9 residues. For the CDR3, the DNA is TGTGCCAGCGGGGCCGAGCAGTACTTC. Residues: CASGAEQYF. Filled out from reference TRBV2 and TRBJ2-7, the complete variable domain reads EPEVTQTPSHQVTQMGQEVILRCVPISNHLYFYWYRQILGQKVEFLVSFYNNEISEKSEIFDDQFSVERPDGSNFTLKIRSTKLEDSAMYFCASGAEQYFGPGTRLTVT.

The chain couples TRBV4-3 to TRBJ2-5; D unclear. Per the germline V gene, CDR1 is LGHNA and CDR2 is YSLEER. V lost 0 bases to trimming and J lost 1 base, with 27 bases between them. The CDR3 totals 21 residues. The DNA for the CDR3 is TGCGCCAGCAGCCAAGATGGTACAGAACGAGCCCTGACATGCTTCCAAGAGACCCAGTACTTC. This sequence encodes CASSQDGTERALTCFQETQYF.

This sequence joins TRBV3-1 (or the pseudogene TRBV3-2) and TRBJ1-2; tentative D call: TRBD1 (6 bases). Germline V gives CDR1 LGHDT, CDR2 YNNKEL (reference sequence). V shed 3 bases and J shed 8 bases, with 16 bases lying between them. CDR3 length equals 14 residues. The CDR3 coding sequence is TGTGCCAGCAGCCAGGTTTCCAGGGGTTACGGCTACACCTTC. Residues: CASSQVSRGYGYTF.

CDR3 sequence (DNA): TGCAGGACTGACACTGAAGCTTTCTTT. It translates to CRTDTEAFF. The V and J genes are TRBV20-1 and TRBJ1-1; D remains unclear. This CDR3 has 9 amino acids. CDR1 DFQATT and CDR2 SNEGSKA come from the germline V gene (reference sequence).

J is TRBJ2-7 and V is TRBV2, with 7 bases lining up with TRBD1. Germline V lookup: CDR1 SNHLY, CDR2 FYNNEI. CDR3 length equals 13 residues. The V segment lost 7 bases and the J segment 4 bases; nucleotides outside the gene matches: 7. The CDR3 DNA reads TGTGCCAGCACCGGGACAGCACCTTACGAGCAGTACTTC. Translated, it gives CASTGTAPYEQYF.